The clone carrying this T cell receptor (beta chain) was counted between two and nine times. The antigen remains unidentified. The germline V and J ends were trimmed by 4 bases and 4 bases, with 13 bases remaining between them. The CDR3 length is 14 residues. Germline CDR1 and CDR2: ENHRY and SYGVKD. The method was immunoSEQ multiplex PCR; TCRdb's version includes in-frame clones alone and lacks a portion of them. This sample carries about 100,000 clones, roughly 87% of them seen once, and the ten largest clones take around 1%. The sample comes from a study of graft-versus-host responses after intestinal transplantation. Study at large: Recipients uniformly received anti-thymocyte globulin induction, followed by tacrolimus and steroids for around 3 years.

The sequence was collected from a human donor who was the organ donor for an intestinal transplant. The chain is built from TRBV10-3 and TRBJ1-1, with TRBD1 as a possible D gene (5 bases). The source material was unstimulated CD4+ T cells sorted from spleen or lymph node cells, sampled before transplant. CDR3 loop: CAISAGRETTEAFF. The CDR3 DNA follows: TGTGCCATCAGTGCTGGCAGGGAGACCACTGAAGCTTTCTTT.